These 10 T cell receptor beta chains originate from one sample sequenced in a study of spatial heterogeneity in lung cancer. The antigens of these receptors remain unknown. Study-wide findings and caveats: Expanded alpha and beta TCR counts within tumors tracked tumor mutation counts.

Sample time point: sample taken at primary tumor resection. Each CDR3 protein gets one entry after TCRdb re-called the 5' RACE reads with MiXCR. The sample contains 5,000 to 7,500 distinct CDR3 sequences, about 15% of which appear only once. Here the sequenced sample was lung tumor tissue, taken at surgery. These receptors were collected from a male donor with early-stage non-small cell lung cancer.

This clonotype rates as medium-sized. This beta chain came through as a stray read in a library set up for alpha chains, and its size says little. The V call is TRBV6-1, the J call TRBJ1-2; D gene ambiguous. V lost 2 bases, J lost 4 bases, and 5 bases lay in between. The CDR3 is made up of 12 amino acids. Germline CDR1 and CDR2: MNHNS and SASEGT. The CDR3 sequence: CASSESSYGYTF. DNA of the CDR3: TGTGCCAGCAGTGAAAGTTCCTATGGCTACACCTTC.

This clonotype is labeled as medium-sized. Since it is a stray read in a library aimed at alpha chains, this beta chain has a size that is not meaningful. The V gene is TRBV15, the J gene TRBJ2-4, with unresolved D. V was clipped by 1 base and J by 1 base, with 14 bases between them. This CDR3 spans 17 amino acids. The germline CDR1 and CDR2 sequences are LNHNV and YYDKDF (reference sequence). The CDR3, as DNA: TGTGCCACCAGCAGAGTTGGGGATAGTAGGGCCAAAAACATTCAGTACTTC. The encoded protein is CATSRVGDSRAKNIQYF.

Comments on this clonotype: This beta chain represents an off-target read in a library built for alpha chains; its size is of limited meaning. The V and J genes are TRBV19 and TRBJ2-1; TRBD1 agrees at 11 bases. After removal of 3 bases from V and 7 bases from J, the junction contained 8 bases not matched to a gene. Germline-derived CDR1 and CDR2 are LNHDA and SQIVND (reference sequence). The CDR3 runs to 16 residues. The CDR3 bases are TGTGCCAGTAGTATCTTACCGGGACAGGGGGTGAATGAGCAGTTCTTC. Residues: CASSILPGQGVNEQFF.

By frequency in the sample, this clonotype is medium-sized. No DNA is shown, since the ends of the CDR3 on it are uncertain; the CDR3 is the one TCRdb lists. This beta chain is a stray read from a library made for alpha chains; its abundance is not meaningful. The chain recombines TRBV28 with TRBJ2-5; TRBD2 reflects the table's D call only, with no check against the DNA. Germline V gives CDR1 MDHEN, CDR2 SYDVKM. The CDR3 is made up of 17 amino acids, end residues included. CDR3 loop: CASSLWGSGSFGMVEYF.

This clonotype qualifies as medium-sized. For a library built for alpha chains, this beta chain is a stray read; little rests on its size. The chain has TRBV28 and TRBJ1-2; 9 bases agree with TRBD1. The germline V gene has CDR1 MDHEN and CDR2 SYDVKM. This CDR3 is 12 amino acids long. The J segment lost 8 bases and the V segment lost 6 bases, leaving 4 bases of the junction unmatched. The CDR3 nucleotides read TGTGCCAGCAGCCGGGGACAGGGAGGCTACACCTTC. It yields the protein CASSRGQGGYTF.

This clonotype is categorized as medium-sized. Being off target in a library aimed at alpha chains, this beta chain has a size of little meaning. The chain combines TRBV7-2 with TRBJ2-2; no firm D call. Germline loops: CDR1 SGHTA, CDR2 FQGNSA. The V end was cut by 1 base, the J end by 4 bases, with 13 bases between. The CDR3 totals 16 residues. CDR3 sequence (DNA): TGTGCCAGCAGCTTAGGGTCTACAGCGAGCACCGGGGAGCTGTTTTTT. As protein: CASSLGSTASTGELFF.

A remark on this clonotype: Since the library was made to target alpha chains, this beta chain is a stray read and its abundance is not meaningful. The genes are TRBV5-8 and TRBJ2-5, with D uncertain. The germline V gene has CDR1 SGHTS and CDR2 YDEGEE. Trimming cost V 4 bases and J 2 bases, with 21 bases left between them. This CDR3 comprises 17 residues. The CDR3 sequence: CASSPWTQFGQQETQYF. CDR3 nucleotide sequence: TGTGCCAGCAGCCCCTGGACCCAGTTTGGTCAACAAGAGACCCAGTACTTC.

This clonotype was observed at least ten times. Because the library targeted alpha chains, this beta chain is an off-target read whose size means little. The genes are TRBV19 and TRBJ2-1; maybe TRBD1 (7 bases). This CDR3 spans 14 amino acids. Deletions cut 1 base from V and 7 bases from J, with 11 bases between. Per the germline V gene, CDR1 is LNHDA and CDR2 is SQIVND (reference sequence). The CDR3 DNA reads as TGTGCCAGTAGTATAGTACAGGGGAGGAATGAGCAGTTCTTC. This translates into CASSIVQGRNEQFF.

This clonotype rates as medium-sized. Because the library targeted alpha chains, this beta chain is an off-target read whose size means little. The V call is TRBV29-1, the J call TRBJ2-5; D assignment may be TRBD1 or TRBD2 (6 bases each). Trimming took off 4 bases at V and 4 bases at J, with 7 bases between the two ends. Germline assignment: CDR1 SQVTM and CDR2 ANQGSEA. This CDR3 has 11 residues. CDR3 protein: CSVAGAETQYF. In nucleotides, the CDR3 is TGCAGCGTTGCGGGGGCAGAGACCCAGTACTTC. The full variable domain, with the rest looked up from reference TRBV29-1 and TRBJ2-5, is SAVISQKPSRDICQRGTSLTIQCQVDSQVTMMFWYRQQPGQSLTLIATANQGSEATYESGFVIDKFPISRPNLTFSTLTVSNMSPEDSSIYLCSVAGAETQYFGPGTRLLVL.

As concerns this clonotype: Being off target in a library aimed at alpha chains, this beta chain has a size of little meaning. J is TRBJ1-5 and V is TRBV6-2 or TRBV6-3; the match to TRBD1 covers 8 bases. CDR1 and CDR2 from the germline V gene are MNHEY and SVGEGT. The CDR3 totals 18 residues. Trimming removed 7 bases from V and 1 base from J; junction bases left unmatched: 15. The CDR3 nucleotides are TGTGCCAGCACTTCGGCGTGGGCAGGGGGCCAGAGCAATCAGCCCCAGCATTTT. It codes for CASTSAWAGGQSNQPQHF.